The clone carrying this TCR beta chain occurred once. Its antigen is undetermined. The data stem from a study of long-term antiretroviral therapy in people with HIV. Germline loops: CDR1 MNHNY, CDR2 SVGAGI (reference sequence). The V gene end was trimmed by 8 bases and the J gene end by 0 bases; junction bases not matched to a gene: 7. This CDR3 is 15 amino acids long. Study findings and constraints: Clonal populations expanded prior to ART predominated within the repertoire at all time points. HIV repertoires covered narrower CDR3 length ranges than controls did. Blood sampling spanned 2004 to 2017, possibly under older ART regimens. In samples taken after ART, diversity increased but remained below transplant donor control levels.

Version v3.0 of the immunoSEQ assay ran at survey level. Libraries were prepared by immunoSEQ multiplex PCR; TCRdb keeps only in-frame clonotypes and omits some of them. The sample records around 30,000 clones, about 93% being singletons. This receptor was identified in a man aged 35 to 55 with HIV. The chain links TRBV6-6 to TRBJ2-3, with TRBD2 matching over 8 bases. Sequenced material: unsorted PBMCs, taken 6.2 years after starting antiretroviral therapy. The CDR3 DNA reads TGTGCCAGCTGCCGATCGGGGGGGAGCACAGATACGCAGTATTTT. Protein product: CASCRSGGSTDTQYF.